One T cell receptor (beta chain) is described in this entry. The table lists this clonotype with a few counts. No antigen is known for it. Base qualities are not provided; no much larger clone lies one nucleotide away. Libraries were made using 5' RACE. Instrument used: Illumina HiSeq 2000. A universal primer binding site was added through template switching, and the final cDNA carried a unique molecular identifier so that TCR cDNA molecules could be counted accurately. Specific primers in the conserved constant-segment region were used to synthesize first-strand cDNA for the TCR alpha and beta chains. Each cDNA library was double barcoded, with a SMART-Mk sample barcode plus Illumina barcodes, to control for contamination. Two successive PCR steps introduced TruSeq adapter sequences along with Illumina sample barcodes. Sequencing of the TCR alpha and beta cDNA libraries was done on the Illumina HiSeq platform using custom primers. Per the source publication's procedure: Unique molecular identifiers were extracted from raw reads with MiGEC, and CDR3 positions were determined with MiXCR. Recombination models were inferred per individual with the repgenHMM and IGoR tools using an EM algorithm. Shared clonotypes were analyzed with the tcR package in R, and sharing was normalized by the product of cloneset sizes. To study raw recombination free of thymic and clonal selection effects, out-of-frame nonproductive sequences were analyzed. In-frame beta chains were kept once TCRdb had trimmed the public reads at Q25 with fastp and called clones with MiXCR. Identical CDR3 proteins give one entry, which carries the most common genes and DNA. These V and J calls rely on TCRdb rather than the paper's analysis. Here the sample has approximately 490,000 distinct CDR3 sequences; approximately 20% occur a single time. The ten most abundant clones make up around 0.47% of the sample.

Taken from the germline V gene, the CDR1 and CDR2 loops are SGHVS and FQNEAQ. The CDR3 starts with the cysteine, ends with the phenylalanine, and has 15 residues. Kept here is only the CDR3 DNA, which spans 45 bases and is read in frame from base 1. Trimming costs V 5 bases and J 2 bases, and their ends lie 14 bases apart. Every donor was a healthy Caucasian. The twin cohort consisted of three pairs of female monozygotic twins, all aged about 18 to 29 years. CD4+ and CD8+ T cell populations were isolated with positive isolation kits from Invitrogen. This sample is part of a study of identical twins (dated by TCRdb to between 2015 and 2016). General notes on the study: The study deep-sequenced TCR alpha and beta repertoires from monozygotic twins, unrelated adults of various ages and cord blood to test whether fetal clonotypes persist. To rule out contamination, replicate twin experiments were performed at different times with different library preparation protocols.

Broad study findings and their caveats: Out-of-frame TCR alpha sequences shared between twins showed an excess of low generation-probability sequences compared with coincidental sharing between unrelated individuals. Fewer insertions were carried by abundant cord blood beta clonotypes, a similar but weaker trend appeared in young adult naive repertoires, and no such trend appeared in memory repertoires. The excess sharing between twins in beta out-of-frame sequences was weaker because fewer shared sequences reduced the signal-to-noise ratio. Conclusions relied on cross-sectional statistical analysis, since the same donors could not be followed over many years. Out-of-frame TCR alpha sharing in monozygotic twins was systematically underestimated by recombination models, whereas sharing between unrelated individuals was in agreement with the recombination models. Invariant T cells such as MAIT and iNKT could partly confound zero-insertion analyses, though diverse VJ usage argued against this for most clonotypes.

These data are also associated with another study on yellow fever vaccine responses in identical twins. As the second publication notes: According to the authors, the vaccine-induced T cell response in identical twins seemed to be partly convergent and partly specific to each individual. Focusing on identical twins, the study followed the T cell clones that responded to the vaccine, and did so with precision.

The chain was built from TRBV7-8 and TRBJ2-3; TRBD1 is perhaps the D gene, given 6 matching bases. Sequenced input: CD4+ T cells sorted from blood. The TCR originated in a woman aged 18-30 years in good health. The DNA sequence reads TGTGCCAGCAGCACCCGGACAGTCCTCACAGATACGCAGTATTTT. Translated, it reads CASSTRTVLTDTQYF.